This T cell receptor beta chain was captured by sequencing in a study of blood T cell repertoires in COVID-19. TCRdb's table, derived via immunoSEQ multiplex PCR, lists solely in-frame clones and lacks some. The sample contains approximately 280,000 clones, 70% to 90% of which appear only once. This clone came up once. Germline V lookup: CDR1 MGHRA, CDR2 YSYEKL. The junction had 2 bases not matched to a gene; V was cut back by 5 bases and J by 0 bases. This CDR3 spans 14 amino acids. The J gene is TRBJ2-5, the V gene TRBV4-1; 8 nucleotides line up with TRBD1. What was sequenced was peripheral blood. The source is a woman aged 55-70 years with acute or convalescent COVID-19. The DNA for the CDR3 is TGCGCCAGCAGCGGACAGGGTTACCAAGAGACCCAGTACTTC. It codes for CASSGQGYQETQYF.